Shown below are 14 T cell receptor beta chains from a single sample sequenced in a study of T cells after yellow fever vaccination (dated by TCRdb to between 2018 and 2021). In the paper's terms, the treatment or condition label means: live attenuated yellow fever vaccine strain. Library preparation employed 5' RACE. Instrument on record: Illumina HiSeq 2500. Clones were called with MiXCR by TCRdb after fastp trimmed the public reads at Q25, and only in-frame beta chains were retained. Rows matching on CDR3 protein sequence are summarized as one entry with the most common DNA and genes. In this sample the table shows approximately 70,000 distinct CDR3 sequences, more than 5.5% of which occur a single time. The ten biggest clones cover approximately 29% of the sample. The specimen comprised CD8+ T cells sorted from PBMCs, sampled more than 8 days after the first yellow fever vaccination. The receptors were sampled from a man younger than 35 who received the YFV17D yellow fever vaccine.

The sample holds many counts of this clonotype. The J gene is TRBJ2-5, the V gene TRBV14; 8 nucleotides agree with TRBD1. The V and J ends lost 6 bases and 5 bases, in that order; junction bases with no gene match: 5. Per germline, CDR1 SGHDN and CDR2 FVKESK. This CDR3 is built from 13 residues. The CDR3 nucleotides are TGTGCCAGCAGGAAGACAGGGGTGGAGACCCAGTACTTC. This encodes CASRKTGVETQYF. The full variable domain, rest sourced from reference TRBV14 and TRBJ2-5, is EAGVTQFPSHSVIEKGQTVTLRCDPISGHDNLYWYRRVMGKEIKFLLHFVKESKQDESGMPNNRFLAERTGGTYSTLKVQPAELEDSGVYFCASRKTGVETQYFGPGTRLLVL.

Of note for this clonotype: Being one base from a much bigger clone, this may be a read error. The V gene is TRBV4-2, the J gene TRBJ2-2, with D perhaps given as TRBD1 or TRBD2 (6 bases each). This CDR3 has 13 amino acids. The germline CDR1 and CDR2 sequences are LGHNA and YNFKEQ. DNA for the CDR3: TGTGCCAGCAGCAGGGGGGAGACCGGGGGGCTGTTTTTT. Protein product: CASSRGETGGLFF.

CDR3 DNA sequence: TGTGCCAGCAGTCACGATAGCAATCAGCCCCAGCATTTT. Amino acid sequence: CASSHDSNQPQHF. V is TRBV6-5 and J is TRBJ1-5; D not certain. The ends were cut back, 5 bases at V and 0 bases at J, with 5 bases in the middle. CDR1 is MNHEY and CDR2 is SVGAGI in the germline V gene. CDR3 size: 13 residues.

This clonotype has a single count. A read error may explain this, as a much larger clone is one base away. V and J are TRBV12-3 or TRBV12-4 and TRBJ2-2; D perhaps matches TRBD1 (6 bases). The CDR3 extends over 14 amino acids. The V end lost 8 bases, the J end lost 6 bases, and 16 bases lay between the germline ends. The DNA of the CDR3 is TGTGCCAGCGCAGGGGACAACAGTGCCGGGGAGCTGTTTTTT. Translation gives CASAGDNSAGELFF.

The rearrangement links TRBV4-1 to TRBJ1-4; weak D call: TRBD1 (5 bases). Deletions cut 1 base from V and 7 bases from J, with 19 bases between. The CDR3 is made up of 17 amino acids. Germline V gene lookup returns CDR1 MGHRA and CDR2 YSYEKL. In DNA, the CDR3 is TGCGCCAGCAGCCAAGGGTCCTCGGGGGTGGGGGGTGAAAAACTGTTTTTT. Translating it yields CASSQGSSGVGGEKLFF.

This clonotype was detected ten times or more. CDR3 region: CASSQDGTSGADTQYF. The CDR3 coding sequence is TGTGCCAGCAGCCAAGATGGGACTAGCGGGGCAGATACGCAGTATTTT. V usage is TRBV4-2 and J usage is TRBJ2-3; 13 bases align to TRBD2. The CDR3 totals 16 residues. Unmatched junction bases numbered 1, after V lost 0 bases and J lost 4 bases. Germline CDR1 is LGHNA and CDR2 is YNFKEQ.

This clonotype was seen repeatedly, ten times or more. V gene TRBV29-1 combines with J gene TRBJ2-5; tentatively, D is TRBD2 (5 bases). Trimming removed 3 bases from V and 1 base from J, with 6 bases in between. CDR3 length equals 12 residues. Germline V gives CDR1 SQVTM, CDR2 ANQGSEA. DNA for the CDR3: TGCAGCGTTGAGGCGGGCCAAGAGACCCAGTACTTC. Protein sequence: CSVEAGQETQYF.

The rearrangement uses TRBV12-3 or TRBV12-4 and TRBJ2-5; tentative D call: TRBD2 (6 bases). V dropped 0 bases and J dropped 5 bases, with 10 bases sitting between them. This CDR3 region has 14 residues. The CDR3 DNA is TGTGCCAGCAGTTTAGCGGGGGGTGGGGAGACCCAGTACTTC. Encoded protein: CASSLAGGGETQYF.

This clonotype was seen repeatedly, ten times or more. The CDR3 region is CAISDPGLDGTDTQYF. The CDR3 nucleotides read TGTGCCATCAGTGATCCCGGACTAGACGGCACAGATACGCAGTATTTT. This chain connects TRBV10-3 to TRBJ2-3, with 7 bases aligning to TRBD2. The V and J ends lost 3 bases and 1 base, in that order; junction bases with no gene match: 7. In germline, CDR1 is ENHRY, CDR2 SYGVKD. This CDR3 is 16 amino acids long.

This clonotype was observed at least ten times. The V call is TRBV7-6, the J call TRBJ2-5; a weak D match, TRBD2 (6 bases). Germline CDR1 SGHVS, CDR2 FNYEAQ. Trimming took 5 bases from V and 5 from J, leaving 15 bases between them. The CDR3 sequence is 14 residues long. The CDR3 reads CASSQVGGPETQYF. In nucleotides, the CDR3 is TGTGCCAGCAGCCAGGTGGGGGGTCCGGAGACCCAGTACTTC.

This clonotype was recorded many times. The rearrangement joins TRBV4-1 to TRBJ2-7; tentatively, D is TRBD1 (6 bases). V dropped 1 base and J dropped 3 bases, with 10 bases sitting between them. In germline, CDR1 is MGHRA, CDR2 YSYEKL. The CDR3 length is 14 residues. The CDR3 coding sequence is TGCGCCAGCAGCCAAGGGTGGGGGCTCTACGAGCAGTACTTC. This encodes CASSQGWGLYEQYF.

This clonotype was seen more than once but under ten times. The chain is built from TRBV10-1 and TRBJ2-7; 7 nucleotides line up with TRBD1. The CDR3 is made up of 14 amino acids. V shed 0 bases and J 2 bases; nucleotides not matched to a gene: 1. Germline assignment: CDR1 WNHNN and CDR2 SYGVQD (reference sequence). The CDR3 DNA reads TGCGCCAGCAGTGAGTCCGGGACAGCCTACGAGCAGTACTTC. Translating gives CASSESGTAYEQYF.

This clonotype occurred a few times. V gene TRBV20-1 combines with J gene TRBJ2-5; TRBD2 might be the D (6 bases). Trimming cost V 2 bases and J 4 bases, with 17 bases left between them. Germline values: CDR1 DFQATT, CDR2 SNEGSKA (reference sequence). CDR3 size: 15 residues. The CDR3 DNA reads TGCAGTGCTAGAACTGCGGGGTACTTAGGAGAGACCCAGTACTTC. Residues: CSARTAGYLGETQYF.

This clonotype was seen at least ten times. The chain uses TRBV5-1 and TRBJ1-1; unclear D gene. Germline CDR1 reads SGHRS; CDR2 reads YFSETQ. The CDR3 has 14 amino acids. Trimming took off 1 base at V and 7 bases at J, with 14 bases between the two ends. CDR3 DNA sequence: TGCGCCAGCAGCTTGAGTCCGTCCGTTAATGAAGCTTTCTTT. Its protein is CASSLSPSVNEAFF.